The T cell receptor (beta chain) under discussion was sequenced for a study of cytomegalovirus exposure and HLA in healthy donors. Primers for the PCR totalled 60 Vbeta and 13 Jbeta. TCRdb keeps only in-frame clones here, not all; method: immunoSEQ multiplex PCR. In the table there are approximately 170,000 clones, around 82% of which are singletons. This CDR3 comprises 16 residues. The specimen was PBMCs. V and J are TRBV1 and TRBJ1-2. TRBV1 is classified as a pseudogene. The sequence was collected from a male donor in good health and CMV-seronegative. The CDR3 is CTSSESQGGINYGYTF. The CDR3 nucleotides read TGCACCAGCAGCGAATCACAGGGAGGGATTAACTATGGCTACACCTTC.